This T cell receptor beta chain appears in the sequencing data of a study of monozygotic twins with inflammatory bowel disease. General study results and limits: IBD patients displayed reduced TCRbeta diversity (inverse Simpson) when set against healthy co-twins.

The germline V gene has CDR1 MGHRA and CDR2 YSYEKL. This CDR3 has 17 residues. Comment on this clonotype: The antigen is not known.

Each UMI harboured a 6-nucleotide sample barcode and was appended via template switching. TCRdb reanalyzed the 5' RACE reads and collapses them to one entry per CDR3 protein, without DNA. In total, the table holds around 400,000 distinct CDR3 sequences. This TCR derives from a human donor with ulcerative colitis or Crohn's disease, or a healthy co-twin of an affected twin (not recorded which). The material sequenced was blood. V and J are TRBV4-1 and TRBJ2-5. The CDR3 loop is CASSPDYIGYLQETQYF.